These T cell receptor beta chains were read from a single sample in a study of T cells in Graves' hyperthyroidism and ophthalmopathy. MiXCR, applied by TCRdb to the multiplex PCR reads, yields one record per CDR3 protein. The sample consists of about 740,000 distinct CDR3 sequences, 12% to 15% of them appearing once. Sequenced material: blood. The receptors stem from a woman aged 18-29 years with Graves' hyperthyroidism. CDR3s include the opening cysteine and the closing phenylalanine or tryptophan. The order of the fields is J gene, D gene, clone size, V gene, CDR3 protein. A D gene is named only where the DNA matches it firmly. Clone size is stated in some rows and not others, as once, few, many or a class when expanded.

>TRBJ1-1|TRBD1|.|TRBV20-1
CSAMGGTGVGEAFF
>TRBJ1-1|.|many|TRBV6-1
CASSRLSNTEAFF
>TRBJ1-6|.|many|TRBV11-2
CASNYGRISAYNSPLHF
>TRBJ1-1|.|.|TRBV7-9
CASSGQGIMNTEAFF
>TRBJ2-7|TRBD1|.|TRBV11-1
CASSPGQDSGYEQYF
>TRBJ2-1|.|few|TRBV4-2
CASSQDFGNSYNEQFF
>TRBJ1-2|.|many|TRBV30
CAWYLGVGGYTF
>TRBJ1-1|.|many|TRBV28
CASSFDAGTAFF
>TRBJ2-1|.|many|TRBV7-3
CASSHSPGDEQFF
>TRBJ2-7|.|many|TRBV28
CASSFRSGVNEQYF
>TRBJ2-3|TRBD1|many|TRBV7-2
CASSFADRSTDTQYF
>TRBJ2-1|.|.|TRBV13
CASSLMGQGREQFF
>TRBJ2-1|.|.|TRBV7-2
CASSLGLAISYNEQFF
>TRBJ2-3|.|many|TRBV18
CASSPASTDTQYF
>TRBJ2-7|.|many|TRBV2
CASSEAPLLLRSLGHEQYF
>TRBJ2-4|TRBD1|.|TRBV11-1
CASSTGTEKNIQYF
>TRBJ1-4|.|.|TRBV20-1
CSARDLSRLEKLFF
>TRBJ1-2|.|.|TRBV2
CASSYPSLGPDYGYTF
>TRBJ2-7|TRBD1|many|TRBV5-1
CASSLTGGVEQYF
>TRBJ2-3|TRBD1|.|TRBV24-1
CATSDLGQGTDTQYF
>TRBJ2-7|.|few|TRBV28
CAIEPDSSYEQYF
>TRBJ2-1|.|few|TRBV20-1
CSASVRELSEQFF
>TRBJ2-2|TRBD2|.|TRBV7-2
CASSLVFGTSGPTGELFF
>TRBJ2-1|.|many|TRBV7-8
CASSFPGDNEQFF
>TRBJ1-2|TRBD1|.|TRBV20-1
CSVRGAGQGTFYGYTF